This T cell receptor (beta chain) emerged from a study of cytomegalovirus exposure and HLA in healthy donors (dated by TCRdb to about 2017). Regarding the study in general: In an earlier analysis of about 560 of the donors, under 300 Gb of sequence data and 120 million or so unique TCR beta sequences from 150 million to 200 million T cells were reported. Among the roughly 400 genotyped donors, approximately 81% belonged to the genetic ancestry cluster associated with self-reported Caucasian donors. Four to six DR-DQ haplotypes were handled as single units for association and clustering, since linkage in the cohort was strong. The study profiled the T cell repertoires of under 850 subjects by immunosequencing and related them to cytomegalovirus serostatus. Donor age, sex, ethnicity and CMV serostatus were collected together with the repertoire data. To predict cytomegalovirus infection status, the study combined high-throughput TCR immunosequencing, statistical association of individual TCRs with disease status, and machine learning. Approximately 310 gigabases of sequencing data and roughly 81 million unique TCR sequences made up an early release that covered over 550 HLA-typed donors. A separate validation cohort of 100 to 150 different subjects was used in addition to the 666-subject first cohort. In the later analysis, no new phenotypic data were used to find candidate immune exposures; instead, reliance was placed on TCR beta sequences and their occurrence across donors. An earlier analysis of fewer than 700 of the donors applied high-throughput TCR beta sequencing to assess whether each TCR beta V gene segment acted as functional or pseudogenic. The study aimed to test whether cataloging public T cell receptors could reveal signatures of past pathogen exposure. A later analysis re-analyzed previously published TCR beta repertoires from 660 or so donors and added high-resolution HLA genotyping to study TCR occurrence patterns. Across 300 to 400 genotyped donors of the cohort, an average of approximately 200,000 unique TCR beta nucleotide sequences per donor were sequenced, and roughly 20% of those sequences were non-productive. All discovery cohort repertoires had been generated on a single sequencing platform. A later genetic analysis took genome-wide SNP genotypes for about three fifths of the roughly 700 donors and used that subset as a discovery cohort. Both class I and class II loci were covered by HLA typing, at four-digit resolution. Typing coverage varied by locus: roughly 620-640 donors for A, B, C, DRB1 and DQB1; approximately 500 for DQA1; nearly 610 for DPA1; approximately 490 for DPB1. What the research found in general, with its limitations: CMV serostatus was the only immune exposure information available for the cohort. In a later analysis, some 18,000 TCR beta sequences were associated with specific HLA alleles at a false discovery rate of 0.05. In a later analysis, TCR association rates were found to vary across HLA loci, with the most associated TCRs seen for DRB1 alleles and the fewest for HLA-C alleles. Because some donors lacked HLA typing at each locus, the association tests relied only on the typed subset. Only TCR beta chains were sequenced in this cohort, and the absence of alpha or paired-chain data limited detectable features. According to the authors, the approach could potentially be generalized to other disease states and immunological phenotypes. In an earlier analysis of several hundred of the donors, most TCR beta V segments were observed in productive rearrangements about 87% or about 30% of the time, broadly matching IMGT annotations. Assigning TCR associations to individual alleles was difficult when HLA alleles, especially DR and DQ, strongly co-occurred. A group of highly shared sequence variants was considered likely to be a technical artifact of the sequencing pipeline. In the study, around 150 TCR beta chains were listed as associated with cytomegalovirus. In a later analysis, HLA-associated TCR beta chains showed more clonal expansion and lower generation probabilities than non-associated chains that were equally common. Correlated functional status among segregating V segments might be attributable to linkage disequilibrium, but an unknown experimental factor could not be ruled out. Several of the top co-occurrence clusters appeared to be linked to parvovirus B19, influenza, CMV and Epstein-Barr virus, according to a later analysis. Some IMGT-functional V segments, including TRBV6-2 and TRBV6-3, could not be told apart with the 87-base-pair reads, so those segments were excluded. In vitro tests confirmed that three of the cytomegalovirus-associated TCR beta chains recognize cytomegalovirus antigens. In a later analysis, most CMV-associated TCR beta chains were found to appear HLA-restricted, with HLA associations seemingly driven largely by CMV exposure. An association between a missense DCLRE1C variant and V-gene and J-gene trimming of TCR beta chains was found in a later genetic analysis and replicated in an independent cohort. The presence/absence analyses assumed that sequencing depth was roughly uniform across donors, and that assumption may not be true. Because counts were too low, more than 15 rarely observed V segments, including chromosome 9 orphons, were excluded from the earlier analysis of several hundred of the donors. According to a later genetic analysis, donors in an Asian-associated ancestry cluster had fewer N-insertions in productive TCRs than the roughly 660-donor mean. Most TCR sequences were observed very rarely across donors, whereas some public TCRs were present in many individuals. A further reported finding was that TCR beta sequences accurately predicted the HLA-A and HLA-B alleles for most subjects in the first cohort. The classifier was reported to diagnose cytomegalovirus status with high specificity and sensitivity in both the original cohort and the validation cohort.

The cohort was made up of about 610 healthy bone marrow donors. All cohort members were sampled while nominally healthy, although unrecorded immune exposures were likely present. The donor was CMV seropositive and was included in the group of about 290 seropositive cohort members. A peripheral blood sample was provided by each donor, and peripheral blood mononuclear cells were used for TCR beta sequencing. Genomic DNA extraction from the blood cell samples was performed with the Qiagen DNeasy Blood Extraction Kit. Libraries were made using the immunoSEQ multiplex PCR assay. For the multiplex PCR, a mixture combining 60 forward primers for TCR Vbeta segments and 13 reverse primers for TCR Jbeta segments was used. A multiplex PCR assay on genomic DNA amplified the CDR3 region of rearranged TCR beta genes. The Illumina HiSeq System was used to sequence the amplified TCR beta libraries as 87-base-pair reads. The source study handled its data this way. A later analysis counted 65 million to 90 million unique TCR beta chains across the approximately 700 repertoires, and some 11 million of these chains were shared by at least two donors. To remove PCR and sequencing errors, raw reads were error-corrected and collapsed into unique sequences using a nearest-neighbor algorithm that merged closely related sequences. CDR3 sequences were aligned to IMGT reference sequences to assign V, D and J gene segments. For a sequence to be retained, a match of at least six nucleotides was required to both a V gene segment and a J gene segment. A rearrangement counted as productive if the CDR3 had no stop codons and remained in frame with V and J, and every other rearrangement counted as non-productive. Following IMGT convention, CDR3 was defined as the stretch from the second conserved V-encoded cysteine to the conserved J-encoded phenylalanine. Sequences without an unambiguous match to a single V gene segment were excluded from the earlier analysis of about 640 of the donors. In an earlier analysis of about 590 of the donors, a V segment was called functional when productive rearrangements were above 56.7%, and segregating when the standard deviation between donors exceeded 5%. To diagnose cytomegalovirus status from the catalog of TCR beta chain sequences, a statistical classification framework was built. A later analysis assigned V and J genes by comparing TCR nucleotide sequences with IMGT/GENE-DB human TR gene sequences. The TCRdist pipeline was used in a later analysis to assign CDR3 sequences and most-parsimonious VDJ recombination scenarios. In a later analysis, each TCR beta chain was defined by its CDR3 amino acid sequence together with its V-gene family, and reads lacking a unique V-gene family were excluded. In a later analysis, 450 to 600 highly shared, low-generation-probability nucleotide sequences were removed to address suspected cross-contamination and a sequencing artifact. In a later analysis, a clonal expansion index for each public chain was calculated from normalized within-repertoire ranks of inferred template counts. Generation probabilities in a later analysis came from a VDJ recombination model fitted to out-of-frame rearrangements, and those results were checked against IGoR. A later analysis scored TCR-TCR, TCR-HLA and TCR-CMV co-occurrence with hypergeometric tests, applying a repertoire-size bias correction to TCR pairs. To estimate false discovery rates, a later analysis permuted the HLA or CMV assignments 20 times. In a later analysis, co-occurring TCRs were grouped using DBSCAN, with TCRdist sequence similarity added in when clustering inside HLA-allele-positive subsets. Co-occurrence clustering excluded repertoires with fewer than 30,000 or more than 120,000 public chains, plus five with anomalous nucleotide sharing. The clones in this table, taken by TCRdb from immuneACCESS, are in-frame only. Not every clone is retained; where verified, under half of the shortfall comes from an unresolved V gene, and the cause of the rest is unknown. Clone size and the V and J calls come from that table; the DNA yielded D and trimming. The table for this sample lists around 94,000 clones; roughly four fifths of them were counted only once. The top ten hold roughly 4.2% of the sample.

Sequences GTSNPN (CDR1) and SVGIG (CDR2) are obtained from the germline V gene (reference sequence). From its cysteine to its phenylalanine, the CDR3 spans 13 amino acids. Solely the CDR3 DNA is kept, with 39 bases framed from the first base. Trimming costs V 2 bases and J 2 bases, and their ends lie 10 bases apart. As for this clone: The specificity of this receptor is unknown. Within one base of it there is no much larger clone, and no base qualities were kept.

This TCR derives from a woman between 35 and 50 years old in good health and CMV-seropositive. The sample was PBMCs. In this chain, TRBV30 is recombined with TRBJ2-7; possibly the D gene is TRBD2, per 6 matching bases. The bases read TGTGCCTGGAGTAGGGCGGGGACCTACGAGCAGTACTTC. The encoded protein is CAWSRAGTYEQYF.